The rows below give T cell receptor beta chains drawn from one sample of a study of glioma-infiltrating T cells after dendritic cell vaccination. TCRdb's copy holds only in-frame clones and misses some; the assay was immunoSEQ multiplex PCR. The table has approximately 92,000 clones, roughly 80% seen once. The sample here was blood, taken after dendritic cell vaccination. These receptors originate from a human donor with glioblastoma. The CDR3 runs from the conserved cysteine through the conserved F or W. D genes are given only for firm matches. The size entry is marked missing in some rows and otherwise reads once, few, many or a size class.

D gene | J gene | V gene | clone size | CDR3 DNA | CDR3 protein
TRBD1 | TRBJ2-7 | TRBV15 | - | TGTGCCACCAGCAGAGCACAGGGGGTAGGTTCCGAGCAGTACTTC | CATSRAQGVGSEQYF
- | TRBJ1-4 | TRBV28 | - | TGTGCCAGCCGGAGTCACTTGCATGAAAAACTGTTTTTT | CASRSHLHEKLFF
- | TRBJ1-1 | TRBV28 | - | TGTGCCAGCAGTTTTACGGGTCTTCAGAACACTGAAGCTTTCTTT | CASSFTGLQNTEAFF
- | TRBJ1-2 | TRBV6-1 | - | TGTGCCAGCAGTGTGGACATTTACTATGGCTACACCTTC | CASSVDIYYGYTF
TRBD1 | TRBJ1-1 | TRBV19 | - | TGTGCCAGTAGTCTTGTACCTACAGGGGGCACTGAAGCTTTCTTT | CASSLVPTGGTEAFF
- | TRBJ1-1 | TRBV2 | - | TGTGCCAGCAGTGCCCAGGGTAACCTGAACACTGAAGCTTTCTTT | CASSAQGNLNTEAFF
- | TRBJ1-1 | TRBV19 | - | TGTGCCAGTAGTATTTGGGAGGGGGAAGCTTTCTTT | CASSIWEGEAFF
TRBD1 | TRBJ1-1 | TRBV29-1 | - | TGCAGCGTTAGTATAACCGGGACAGGGGCTGAAGCTTTCTTT | CSVSITGTGAEAFF
- | TRBJ2-1 | TRBV6-1 | - | TGTGCCAGCGAAACAGGGCGGAGGATACAACTTGAGCAGTTCTTC | CASETGRRIQLEQFF
TRBD2 | TRBJ2-1 | TRBV7-6 | - | TGTGCCAGCAGCTTAGGAAGCGGGGGGGCGGGAGAGCAGTTCTTC | CASSLGSGGAGEQFF
TRBD1 | TRBJ2-5 | TRBV27 | once | TGTGCCAGCAGTTATACAGGGGGCGTCGAGACCCAGTACTTC | CASSYTGGVETQYF
TRBD1 | TRBJ1-3 | TRBV5-1 | - | TGCGCCAGCAGCTTGGGTACAGGGGTAGGAAACACCATATATTTT | CASSLGTGVGNTIYF
- | TRBJ1-2 | TRBV6-6 | - | TGTGCCAGCAGCCAATTCGACAAGTCAGGCTACACCTTC | CASSQFDKSGYTF
TRBD2 | TRBJ2-7 | TRBV5-8 | - | TGTGCCAGCAGCCCCTTCGGCCTAGCGGCTGGCACCGAGCAGTACTTC | CASSPFGLAAGTEQYF
TRBD1 | TRBJ1-2 | TRBV5-1 | - | TGCGCCAGCAGCTTGCCTGCTACAGGGGGCAGTGGCTACACCTTC | CASSLPATGGSGYTF
- | TRBJ1-1 | TRBV13 | - | TGTGCCAGCAGGTATGAGGGGAGGGTGAACACTGAAGCTTTCTTT | CASRYEGRVNTEAFF